The subject of this entry is one T cell receptor (beta chain). Germline V CDR1 and CDR2: ENHRY, SYGVKD. Trimming cost V 3 bases and J 7 bases; bases outside gene matches: 6. The CDR3 extends over 15 amino acids. The table came from immunoSEQ multiplex PCR; TCRdb's copy has only in-frame clones and leaves some out. The sample consists of roughly 140,000 clones, more than 80% of them appearing once. The data are from a study of blood T cell repertoires in COVID-19. The rearrangement uses TRBV10-3 and TRBJ2-1, with 10 bases fitting TRBD2. This sequence originates from a woman aged 60-70 years with active COVID-19. Sequencing used peripheral blood. The CDR3 nucleotides are TGTGCCATCAGTGACAGCGGGAGGGCGGAGAATGAGCAGTTCTTC. Translation: CAISDSGRAENEQFF.